Described below is a single T cell receptor (beta chain) sequence and its context. Its antigen specificity is not known. Per-base quality was not reported, and no clone a single base away is much larger than it. The immunoSEQ Assay was used to sequence TCRbeta CDR3 regions. After extraction, genomic DNA underwent amplification by bias-controlled multiplex PCR, followed by high-throughput sequencing. Regarding the original processing steps: To quantify the absolute abundance of every unique TCRbeta CDR3 region, sequences were collapsed and filtered. T cell fraction was estimated by normalization of TCRbeta template counts to usable DNA, with usable DNA being measured through amplification of reference genes present in all nucleated cells. Repertoire TCRs were annotated as SARS-CoV-2-specific by exact matching of V gene, CDR3 amino acid sequence and J gene to a known reactive TCR set. The reference SARS-CoV-2 TCR set was derived from MIRA and filtered for enrichment in COVID-19-positive ImmuneCODE repertoires, a step that removed public or cross-reactive TCRs. Using the MIRA antigens, annotated TCRs were further analysed by specific ORF or by position within an ORF. Depth was the summed frequency of annotated unique rearrangements, while breadth was defined as annotated unique rearrangements over total unique productive rearrangements. Two-sided Wilcoxon rank-sum tests were applied when comparing TCR breadth between groups. Entries here come from immuneACCESS through TCRdb and include only in-frame sequences with V and J called. Some clones fail to appear in such tables; in the studies checked, an unresolved V gene covers under half of the shortfall, and the cause of the remainder is unknown. Clone size and V and J calls were adopted from that table, with D and trimming inferred from the DNA. This sample has roughly 270,000 clones in its table, and roughly 86% of those were observed once. The biggest ten clones account for about 3.1% of the sample.

The intended sense of this specimen's treatment or condition label: some 19 received Ad26.COV2.S at low or high dose, single or two shots; roughly 5 received placebo; per-sample allocation not given. For vaccine and placebo recipients, repertoires were sequenced using samples collected on day 63 after the first injection. In Cohort 1b, 25 adults aged 18-55 years were enrolled at a single site in Boston, USA, between 29 July and 7 August 2020. Ad26.COV2.S was a replication-incompetent adenovirus type 26 vector that expressed a prefusion-stabilized SARS-CoV-2 spike protein derived from the original Wuhan strain. This sample was taken from a study of Ad26.COV2.S vaccination and SARS-CoV-2 variants (dated by TCRdb to the early 2020s). About the full investigation: Donors in the vaccine arm were drawn from COV1001, a multicentre, randomized, double-blind, placebo-controlled phase I-IIa trial testing Ad26.COV2.S in healthy adults. Ad26.COV2.S was given intramuscularly at 5x10^10 or 1x10^11 viral particles, as a single shot or as two shots 56 days apart. TCRbeta repertoire sequencing was used to assess the specificity and breadth of SARS-CoV-2-reactive T cell receptors after Ad26.COV2.S vaccination. The TCR-sequenced set comprised approximately 30 samples: approximately 19 Ad26.COV2.S vaccine recipients, 5 placebo recipients and 8 SARS-CoV-2 convalescent individuals. Trial participants were randomized into five groups of five: low-dose or high-dose Ad26.COV2.S given once or twice, or placebo on both occasions. Investigators remained blinded to trial group allocation during experiments and outcome assessment. The study at large found these results: Substantial breadth of spike-specific CD8+ and CD4+ T cell responses was reported after vaccination. According to the authors, total T cell responses may have been underestimated by the TCR breadth and depth analyses. The study was not powered to compare responses between vaccine doses or regimens. Ad26.COV2.S recipients had higher spike-specific TCR breadth than placebo recipients (P = 0.0014). Vaccine and placebo recipients had comparable non-spike TCR breadth, which fits with the vaccine containing only spike.

The receptor's source is a person between 18 and 65 years old who received the Ad26.COV2.S COVID-19 vaccine or a placebo. Here the sequenced sample was peripheral blood, taken in a trial of Ad26.COV2.S vaccine versus placebo.

CDR3 protein: CASSALADTQYF. The DNA reads as follows: TGTGCCAGCAGCGCCCTAGCAGATACGCAGTATTTT. The V and J genes are TRBV9 and TRBJ2-3; the D segment cannot be called with confidence. Reading the germline V gene gives CDR1 SGDLS and CDR2 YYNGEE. V loses 3 bases of germline sequence and J loses 4 bases, and the interval between the two ends is 6 bases. The CDR3 contains 12 residues, cysteine and phenylalanine counted. Solely the CDR3 DNA is kept, with 36 bases framed from the first base.